This TCR beta chain was captured by sequencing in a study of cytotoxic CD8 clonotypes in ibrutinib-treated CLL. The table lists this clone with a few counts. Germline CDR1 reads LNHDA; CDR2 reads SQIVND (reference sequence). The CDR3 is made up of 14 amino acids. V was trimmed by 5 bases and J by 6 bases, leaving 17 bases between them. Measured with immunoSEQ multiplex PCR; TCRdb has only the in-frame clones, and not every one. Of 110,000 to 150,000 clones listed, about 72% are singletons. The chain has TRBV19 and TRBJ2-7; no reliable D call. This material consisted of PBMCs, taken after 12 months of ibrutinib treatment. This receptor was taken from a human donor with chronic lymphocytic leukemia. CDR3 coding DNA: TGTGCCAGTAGTCGGACCGCTAACTCTGGCGAGCAGTACTTC. Its protein product is CASSRTANSGEQYF.